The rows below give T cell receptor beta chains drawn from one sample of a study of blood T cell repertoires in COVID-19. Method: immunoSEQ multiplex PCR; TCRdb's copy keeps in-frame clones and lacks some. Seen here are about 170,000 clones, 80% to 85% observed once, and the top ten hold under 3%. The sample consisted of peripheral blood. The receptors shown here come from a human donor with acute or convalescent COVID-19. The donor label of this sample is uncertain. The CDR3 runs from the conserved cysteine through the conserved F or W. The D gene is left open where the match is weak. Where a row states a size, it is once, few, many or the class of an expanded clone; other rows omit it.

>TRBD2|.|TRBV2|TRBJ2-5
TGTGCCAGCAATAGCGGGGGGGCCGAAGAGACCCAGTACTTC
CASNSGGAEETQYF
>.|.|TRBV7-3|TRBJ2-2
TGTGCCAGCAGCAAGGGACTCACCGGGGAGCTGTTTTTT
CASSKGLTGELFF
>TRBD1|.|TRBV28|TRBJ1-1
TGTGCCAGCAGTTCCCGGGACAGCCTCATGAACACTGAAGCTTTCTTT
CASSSRDSLMNTEAFF
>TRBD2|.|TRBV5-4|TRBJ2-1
TGTGCCAGCAGCTTGGCTAGCGGGGACAATGAGCAGTTCTTC
CASSLASGDNEQFF
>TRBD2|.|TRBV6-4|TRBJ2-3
TGTGCCAGCAGCCCGGGGGGTCTAGTCGCGCGGCAGTATTTT
CASSPGGLVARQYF
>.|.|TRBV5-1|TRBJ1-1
TGCGCCAGCAGGCGACAGGAGATGAACACTGAAGCTTTCTTT
CASRRQEMNTEAFF
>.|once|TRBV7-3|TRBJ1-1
TGTGCCAGCAGCCCTTACAATCGGAGGAACACTGAAGCTTTCTTT
CASSPYNRRNTEAFF
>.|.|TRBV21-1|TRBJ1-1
TGTGCCAGCAGCAAAAGGAGATTGAACACTGAAGCTTTCTTT
CASSKRRLNTEAFF
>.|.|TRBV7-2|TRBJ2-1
TGTGCCAGCAGCTTAGGGGCAGCGGAGAATGAGCAGTTCTTC
CASSLGAAENEQFF
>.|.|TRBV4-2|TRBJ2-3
TGTGCCAGCAGCCAAGAGGTCCTCGTAGCGGATATGGGGGATACGCAGTATTTT
CASSQEVLVADMGDTQYF
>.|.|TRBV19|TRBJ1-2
TGTGCCAGTATTATTAAACCCGACTCTAACTATGGCTACACCTTC
CASIIKPDSNYGYTF
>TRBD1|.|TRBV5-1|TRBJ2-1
TGCGCCAGCAGGGACAGGGGCGCGAGAAGCTCCTACAATGAGCAGTTCTTC
CASRDRGARSSYNEQFF
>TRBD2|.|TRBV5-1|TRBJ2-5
TGCGCCAGCAGCTCGACTAGCGGGGGGCCCCAAGAGACCCAGTACTTC
CASSSTSGGPQETQYF
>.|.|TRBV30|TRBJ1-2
TGTGCCTGGAGTGTTAGGAGTGAATATGGCTACACCTTC
CAWSVRSEYGYTF
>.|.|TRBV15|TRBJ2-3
TGTGCCACCAGCGGACTTACACACACAGATACGCAGTATTTT
CATSGLTHTDTQYF
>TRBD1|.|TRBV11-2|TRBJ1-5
TGTGCCAGCAGCAGGACAGGGTCGGATCAGCCCCAGCATTTT
CASSRTGSDQPQHF
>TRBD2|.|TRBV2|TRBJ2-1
TGTGCCAGCAGTTCCGGGACTAGCGGGGTAAATGAGCAGTTCTTC
CASSSGTSGVNEQFF
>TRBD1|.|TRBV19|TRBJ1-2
TGTGCCAGTAGTATCTCTACAGGGGGCACAAACTATGGCTACACCTTC
CASSISTGGTNYGYTF
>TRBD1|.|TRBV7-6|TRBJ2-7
TGTGCCAGCAGCTTAGCAGGACAGGGGCTCCACGAGCAGTACTTC
CASSLAGQGLHEQYF
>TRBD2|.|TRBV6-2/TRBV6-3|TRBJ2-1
TGTGCCAGCGGCCCCGGACTAGCGGTCCGGATCTTC
CASGPGLAVRIF
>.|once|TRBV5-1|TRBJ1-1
TGCGCCAGCAGCGCCTTACAGGGAACTGAAGCTTTCTTT
CASSALQGTEAFF
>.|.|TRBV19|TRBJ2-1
TGTGCCAGTAGTATAGGGCGGACGGCGGGGAGCAACAATGAGCAGTTCTTC
CASSIGRTAGSNNEQFF
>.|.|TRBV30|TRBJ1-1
TGTGCCTGGAGCTACAGGGAATATGGTGAAGCTTTCTTT
CAWSYREYGEAFF
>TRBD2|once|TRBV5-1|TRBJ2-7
TGCGCCAGCAGCTTGGGGGGAGGGGCCGTCCACGAGCAGTACTTC
CASSLGGGAVHEQYF
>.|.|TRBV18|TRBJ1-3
TGTGCCAGCTCACCACAGAGCTCTGGAAACACCATATATTTT
CASSPQSSGNTIYF
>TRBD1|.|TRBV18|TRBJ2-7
TGTGCCAGCTCACGACAGGCAGGGGGCAAGGGGTACGAGCAGTACTTC
CASSRQAGGKGYEQYF
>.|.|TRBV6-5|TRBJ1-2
TGTGCCAGCAGTTACGTCGCAGGGTATGGCTACACCTTC
CASSYVAGYGYTF
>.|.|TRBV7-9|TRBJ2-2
TGTGCCAGCAGCCAGGGCGGGAACGGTGGATCCGGGGAGCTGTTTTTT
CASSQGGNGGSGELFF
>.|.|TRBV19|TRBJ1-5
TGTGCCAGTAGGCAGGGTGAGCAGCCCCAGCATTTT
CASRQGEQPQHF
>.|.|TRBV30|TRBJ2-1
TGTGCCTGGAGTAGCCGGCGGATCTACAATGAGCAGTTCTTC
CAWSSRRIYNEQFF
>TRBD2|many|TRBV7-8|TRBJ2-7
TGTGCCAGCAGCTTAGATGGACTAGCTTCCTACGAGCAGTACTTC
CASSLDGLASYEQYF
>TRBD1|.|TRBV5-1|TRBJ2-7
TGCGCCAGCAGCCGGGGACAGGGGGCGAAGATGGGAAGAGGCGAGCAGTACTTC
CASSRGQGAKMGRGEQYF
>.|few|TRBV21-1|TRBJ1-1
TGTGCCAGCAGCAAAGCGCTAAGGAGGGGATTGGGCACTGAAGCTTTCTTT
CASSKALRRGLGTEAFF
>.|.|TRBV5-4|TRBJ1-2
TGTGCCACCAAAAGGGGGGGTAACTATGGCTACACCTTC
CATKRGGNYGYTF
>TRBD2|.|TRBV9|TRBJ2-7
TGTGCCAGCAGCCTCGGACTAGCAGGTTACGAGCAGTACTTC
CASSLGLAGYEQYF
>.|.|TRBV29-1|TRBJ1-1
TGCAGCGTGAACAGGGTTGCGAACACTGAAGCTTTCTTT
CSVNRVANTEAFF
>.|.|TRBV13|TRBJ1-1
TGTGCCAGCAGCTTAGAAAAGGGAGGCACTGAAGCTTTCTTT
CASSLEKGGTEAFF
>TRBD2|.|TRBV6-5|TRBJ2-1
TGTGCCAGCAGTCCCGGGACTAGCAGACACAATGAGCAGTTCTTC
CASSPGTSRHNEQFF
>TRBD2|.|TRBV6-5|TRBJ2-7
TGTGCCAGCACCTTTAGCGGGGGCTACGAGCAGTACTTC
CASTFSGGYEQYF
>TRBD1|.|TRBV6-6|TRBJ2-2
TGTGCCAGCACCAAACAGGGGGCGAAAGGGGAGCTGTTTTTT
CASTKQGAKGELFF
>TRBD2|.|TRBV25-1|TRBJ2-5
TGTGCCAGCAGTGAATATGGTAGCGGGGGGGAAGAGACCCAGTACTTC
CASSEYGSGGEETQYF
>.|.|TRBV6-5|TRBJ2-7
TGTGCCAGCCGGAGGAGGGGCTTGTACGAGCAGTACTTC
CASRRRGLYEQYF
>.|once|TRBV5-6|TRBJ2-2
TGTGCCAGCAGCTCTGTAGGGAACCGGGGGACCGGGGAGCTGTTTTTT
CASSSVGNRGTGELFF
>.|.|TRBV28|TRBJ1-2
TGTGCCAGCAGTGGGGATAAGGGGGTGGTCTATGGCTACACCTTC
CASSGDKGVVYGYTF
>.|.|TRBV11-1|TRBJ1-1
TGTGCCAGCAGCTTAGCGGGGCCATGGTTTAACACTGAAGCTTTCTTT
CASSLAGPWFNTEAFF
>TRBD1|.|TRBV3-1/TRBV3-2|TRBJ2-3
TGTGCCAGCCGAGCGCAGGGGGTGACAGATACGCAGTATTTT
CASRAQGVTDTQYF
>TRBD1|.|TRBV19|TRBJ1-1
TGTGCCAGTACGGGGCCGTATGTAGCAGGGGGTCTGAACACTGAAGCTTTCTTT
CASTGPYVAGGLNTEAFF
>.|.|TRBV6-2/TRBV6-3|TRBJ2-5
TGTGCCAGCAGTTACTCCTCGATTAGGGGACAAGAGACCCAGTACTTC
CASSYSSIRGQETQYF
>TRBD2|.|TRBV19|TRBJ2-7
TGTGCCAGTAGTACGGGACTAGACACCTACGAGCAGTACTTC
CASSTGLDTYEQYF